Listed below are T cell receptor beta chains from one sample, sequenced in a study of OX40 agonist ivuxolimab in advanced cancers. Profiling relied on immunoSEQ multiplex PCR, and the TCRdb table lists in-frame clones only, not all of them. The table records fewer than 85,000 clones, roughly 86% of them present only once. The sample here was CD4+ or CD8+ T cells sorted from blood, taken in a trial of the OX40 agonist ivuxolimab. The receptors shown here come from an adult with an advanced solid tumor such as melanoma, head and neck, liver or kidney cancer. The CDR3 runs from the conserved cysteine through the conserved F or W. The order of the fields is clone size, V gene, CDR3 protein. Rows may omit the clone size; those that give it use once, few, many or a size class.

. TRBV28 CASSLSTAARGLGTQYF
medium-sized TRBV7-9 CASSLGDQPQHF
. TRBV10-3 CAISVRGSSAGNTIYF
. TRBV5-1 CASSLTDRLNNEQFF
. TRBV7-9 CASSVLLGGYNEQFF
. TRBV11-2 CASSLAGTNEKLFF
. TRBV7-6 CASSLGLAGTSEQYF
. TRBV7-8 CASSSFLRGKGRETQYF
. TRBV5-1 CASSLLAGGFTGELFF
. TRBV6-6 CASTQDNSPLHF
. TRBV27 CASSSPGTVTGELFF
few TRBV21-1 CASPNPRQDSYEQYF
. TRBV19 CASSIDVLGRQETQYF
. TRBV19 CASSKVGQGFDTQYF
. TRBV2 CASSEGRQFF
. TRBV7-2 CASSPGQGHWVSTEAFF
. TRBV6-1 CASNPGTANTGELFF
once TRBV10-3 CAISETSGYETQYF
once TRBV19 CASSIYSVGVRDQPQHF
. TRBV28 CASSNSNYGYTF
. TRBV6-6 CASRTPGGNEQFF
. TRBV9 CASSPGELAGAPLHF
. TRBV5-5 CASSLVLAGQETQYF